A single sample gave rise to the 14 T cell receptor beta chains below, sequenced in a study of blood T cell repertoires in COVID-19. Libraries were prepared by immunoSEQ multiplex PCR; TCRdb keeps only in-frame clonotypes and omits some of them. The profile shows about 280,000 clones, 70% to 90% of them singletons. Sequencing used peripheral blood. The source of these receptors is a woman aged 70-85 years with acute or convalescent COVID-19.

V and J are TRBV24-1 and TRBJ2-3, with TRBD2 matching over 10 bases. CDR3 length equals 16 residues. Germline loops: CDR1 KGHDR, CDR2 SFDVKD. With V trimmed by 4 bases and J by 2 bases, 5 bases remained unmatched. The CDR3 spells CATSEGSGGLTDTQYF. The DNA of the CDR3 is TGTGCCACCAGTGAGGGTAGCGGGGGGCTCACAGATACGCAGTATTTT.

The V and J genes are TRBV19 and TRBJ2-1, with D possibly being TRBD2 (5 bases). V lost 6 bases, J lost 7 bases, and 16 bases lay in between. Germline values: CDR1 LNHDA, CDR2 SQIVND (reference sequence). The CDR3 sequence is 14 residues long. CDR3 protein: CASRNLPRGNEQFF. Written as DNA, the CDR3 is TGTGCCAGTAGAAACCTCCCCCGAGGGAATGAGCAGTTCTTC.

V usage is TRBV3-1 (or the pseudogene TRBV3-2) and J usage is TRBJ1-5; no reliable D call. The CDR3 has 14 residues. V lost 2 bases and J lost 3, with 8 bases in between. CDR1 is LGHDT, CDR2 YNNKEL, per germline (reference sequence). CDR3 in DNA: TGTGCCAGCAGCCAAAACAGCCACAATCAGCCCCAGCATTTT. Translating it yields CASSQNSHNQPQHF.

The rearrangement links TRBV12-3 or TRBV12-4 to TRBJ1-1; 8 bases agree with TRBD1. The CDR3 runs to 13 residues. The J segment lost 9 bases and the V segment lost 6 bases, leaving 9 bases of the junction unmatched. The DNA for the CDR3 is TGTGCCAGCAGCTCAGGGGGCGCAGTAAAAGCTTTCTTT. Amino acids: CASSSGGAVKAFF.

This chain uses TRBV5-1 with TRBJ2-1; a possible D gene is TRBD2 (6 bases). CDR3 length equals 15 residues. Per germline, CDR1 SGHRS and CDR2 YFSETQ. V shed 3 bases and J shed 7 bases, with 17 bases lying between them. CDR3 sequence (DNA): TGCGCCAGCAGCTCCCCCGGGACTGCCAAAAATGAGCAGTTCTTC. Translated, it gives CASSSPGTAKNEQFF.

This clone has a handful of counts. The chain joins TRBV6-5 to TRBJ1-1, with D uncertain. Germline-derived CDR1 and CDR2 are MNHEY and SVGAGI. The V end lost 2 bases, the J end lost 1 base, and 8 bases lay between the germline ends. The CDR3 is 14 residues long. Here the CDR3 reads CASSYHVSNTEAFF. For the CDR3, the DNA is TGTGCCAGCAGTTACCATGTGTCGAACACTGAAGCTTTCTTT.

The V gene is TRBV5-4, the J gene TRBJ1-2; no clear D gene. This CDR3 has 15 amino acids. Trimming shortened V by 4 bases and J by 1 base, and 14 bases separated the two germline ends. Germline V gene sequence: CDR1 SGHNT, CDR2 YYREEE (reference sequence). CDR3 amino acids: CASSTRTGFNYGYTF. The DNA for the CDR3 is TGTGCCAGCAGCACCCGGACTGGATTTAACTATGGCTACACCTTC.

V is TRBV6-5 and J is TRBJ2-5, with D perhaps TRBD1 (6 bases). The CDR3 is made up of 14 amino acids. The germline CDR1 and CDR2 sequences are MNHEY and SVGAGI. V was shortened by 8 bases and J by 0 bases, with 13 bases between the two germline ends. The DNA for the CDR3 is TGTGCCAGCCAGGAAAGACAGGACCAAGAGACCCAGTACTTC. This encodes CASQERQDQETQYF.

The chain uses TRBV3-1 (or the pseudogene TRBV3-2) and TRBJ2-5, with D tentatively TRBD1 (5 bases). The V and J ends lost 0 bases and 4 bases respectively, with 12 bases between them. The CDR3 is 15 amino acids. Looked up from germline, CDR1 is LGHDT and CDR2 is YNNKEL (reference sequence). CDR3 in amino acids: CASSQEGLSGETQYF. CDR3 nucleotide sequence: TGTGCCAGCAGCCAAGAGGGGCTCTCGGGAGAGACCCAGTACTTC.

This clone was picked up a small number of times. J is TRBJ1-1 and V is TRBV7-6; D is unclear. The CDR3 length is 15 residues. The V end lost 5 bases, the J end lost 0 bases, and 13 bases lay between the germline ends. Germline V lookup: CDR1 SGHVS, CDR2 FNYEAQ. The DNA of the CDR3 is TGTGCCAGCAGCCTTTACACGAACATGAACACTGAAGCTTTCTTT. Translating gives CASSLYTNMNTEAFF.

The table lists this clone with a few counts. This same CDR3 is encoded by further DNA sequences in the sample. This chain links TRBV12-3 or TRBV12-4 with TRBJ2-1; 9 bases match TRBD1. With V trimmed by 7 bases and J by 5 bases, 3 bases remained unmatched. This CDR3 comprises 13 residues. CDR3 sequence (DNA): TGTGCCAGCATTCGGACAGGGGACAATGAGCAGTTCTTC. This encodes CASIRTGDNEQFF.

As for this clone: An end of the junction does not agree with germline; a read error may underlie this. The CDR3 DNA reads TGTGCCAGCAGCCGAGCAGGGTTTAACGATGGCTACACCTTC. Amino acids: CASSRAGFNDGYTF. The chain recombines TRBV6-5 with TRBJ1-2, with D possibly matching TRBD1 (5 bases). The CDR3 spans 14 residues. Germline loops: CDR1 MNHEY, CDR2 SVGAGI.

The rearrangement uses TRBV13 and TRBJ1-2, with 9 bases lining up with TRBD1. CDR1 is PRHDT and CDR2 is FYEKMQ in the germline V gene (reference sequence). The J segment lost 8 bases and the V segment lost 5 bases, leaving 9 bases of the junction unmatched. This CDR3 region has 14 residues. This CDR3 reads CASSAIQGARGYTF. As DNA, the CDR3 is TGTGCCAGCAGCGCCATACAGGGGGCAAGGGGCTACACCTTC.

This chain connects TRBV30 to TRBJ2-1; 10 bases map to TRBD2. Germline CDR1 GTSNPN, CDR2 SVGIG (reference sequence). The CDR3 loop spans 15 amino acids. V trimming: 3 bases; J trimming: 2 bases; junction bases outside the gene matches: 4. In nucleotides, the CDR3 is TGTGCCTGGAGCTCAGCGGGGGGGGCCTACAATGAGCAGTTCTTC. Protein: CAWSSAGGAYNEQFF.